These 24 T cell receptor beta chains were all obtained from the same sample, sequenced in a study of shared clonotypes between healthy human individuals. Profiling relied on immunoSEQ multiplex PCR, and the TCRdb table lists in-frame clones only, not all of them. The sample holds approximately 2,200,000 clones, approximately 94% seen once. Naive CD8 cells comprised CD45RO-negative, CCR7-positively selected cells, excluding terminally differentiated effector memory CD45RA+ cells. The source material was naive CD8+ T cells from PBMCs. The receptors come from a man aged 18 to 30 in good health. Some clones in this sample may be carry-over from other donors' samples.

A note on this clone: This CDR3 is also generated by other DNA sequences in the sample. As DNA, the CDR3 is TGTGCCAGCAGCTCCTTATACAATGAGCAGTTCTTC. The encoded protein is CASSSLYNEQFF. The rearrangement links TRBV27 to TRBJ2-1; D is unclear. Trimming took off 6 bases at V and 4 bases at J, with 7 bases between the two ends. The germline gives CDR1 MNHEY, CDR2 SMNVEV (reference sequence). The CDR3 consists of 12 residues.

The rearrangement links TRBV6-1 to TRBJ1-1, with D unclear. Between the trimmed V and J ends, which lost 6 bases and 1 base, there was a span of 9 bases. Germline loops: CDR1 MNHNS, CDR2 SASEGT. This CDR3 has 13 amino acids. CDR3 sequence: CASRWTGNTEAFF. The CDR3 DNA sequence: TGTGCCAGCAGATGGACGGGGAACACTGAAGCTTTCTTT.

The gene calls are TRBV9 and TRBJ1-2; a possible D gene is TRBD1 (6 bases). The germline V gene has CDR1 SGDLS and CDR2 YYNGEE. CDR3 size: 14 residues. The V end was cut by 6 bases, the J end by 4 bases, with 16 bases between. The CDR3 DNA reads TGTGCCAGCACCGAACAGGGTTTTGGCTATGGCTACACCTTC. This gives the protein CASTEQGFGYGYTF.

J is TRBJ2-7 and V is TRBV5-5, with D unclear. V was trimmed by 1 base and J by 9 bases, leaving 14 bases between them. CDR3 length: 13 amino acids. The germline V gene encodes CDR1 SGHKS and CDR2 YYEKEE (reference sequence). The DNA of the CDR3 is TGTGCCAGCAGCTTGAATGACGGAGAAGGGCAGTACTTC. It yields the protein CASSLNDGEGQYF.

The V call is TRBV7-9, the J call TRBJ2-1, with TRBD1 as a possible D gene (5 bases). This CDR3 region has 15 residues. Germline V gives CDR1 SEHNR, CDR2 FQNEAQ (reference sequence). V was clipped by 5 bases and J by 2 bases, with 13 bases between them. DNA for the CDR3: TGTGCCAGCAGCCCTGGACAAGCCGCCTACAATGAGCAGTTCTTC. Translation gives CASSPGQAAYNEQFF.

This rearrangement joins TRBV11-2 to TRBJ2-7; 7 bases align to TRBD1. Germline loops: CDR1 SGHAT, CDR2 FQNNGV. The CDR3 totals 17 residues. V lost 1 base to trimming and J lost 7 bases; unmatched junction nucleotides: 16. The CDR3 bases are TGTGCCAGCAGCTTAGCTAGCAGGGGGAAATGGCTACTTGAGCAGTACTTC. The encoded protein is CASSLASRGKWLLEQYF.

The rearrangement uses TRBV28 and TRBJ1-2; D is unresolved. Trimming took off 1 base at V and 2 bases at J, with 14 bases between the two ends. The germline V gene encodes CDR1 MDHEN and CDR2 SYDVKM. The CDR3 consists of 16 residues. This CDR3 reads CASSLSGISTNYGYTF. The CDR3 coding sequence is TGTGCCAGCAGTTTATCTGGGATTTCTACGAACTATGGCTACACCTTC.

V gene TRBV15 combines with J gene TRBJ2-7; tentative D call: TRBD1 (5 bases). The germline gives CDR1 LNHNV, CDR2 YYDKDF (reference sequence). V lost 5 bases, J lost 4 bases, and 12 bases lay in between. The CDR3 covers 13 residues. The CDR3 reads CATSPKRQYEQYF. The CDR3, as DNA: TGTGCCACCAGCCCGAAGAGACAGTACGAGCAGTACTTC.

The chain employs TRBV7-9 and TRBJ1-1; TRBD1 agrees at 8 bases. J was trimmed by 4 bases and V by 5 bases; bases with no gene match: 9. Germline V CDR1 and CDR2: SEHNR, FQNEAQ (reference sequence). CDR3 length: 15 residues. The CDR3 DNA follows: TGTGCCAGCAGCAACCCGACAGGGGTTGTCACTGAAGCTTTCTTT. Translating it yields CASSNPTGVVTEAFF.

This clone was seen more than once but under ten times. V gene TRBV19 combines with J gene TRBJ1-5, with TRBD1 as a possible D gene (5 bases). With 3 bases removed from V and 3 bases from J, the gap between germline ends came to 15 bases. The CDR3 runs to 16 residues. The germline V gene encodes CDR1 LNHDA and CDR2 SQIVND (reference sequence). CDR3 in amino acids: CASSIGHPALNQPQHF. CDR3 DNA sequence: TGTGCCAGTAGTATCGGACACCCGGCCCTCAATCAGCCCCAGCATTTT.

As DNA, the CDR3 is TGTGCCAGCAGCTTAGAGTTACTGGCTAGCGGGCACCAAGAGACCCAGTACTTC. As protein: CASSLELLASGHQETQYF. The rearrangement joins TRBV7-9 to TRBJ2-5; the match to TRBD2 covers 8 bases. Germline assignment: CDR1 SEHNR and CDR2 FQNEAQ (reference sequence). CDR3 length: 18 amino acids. With 1 base clipped from V and 0 bases from J, the junction kept 10 bases outside the gene matches.

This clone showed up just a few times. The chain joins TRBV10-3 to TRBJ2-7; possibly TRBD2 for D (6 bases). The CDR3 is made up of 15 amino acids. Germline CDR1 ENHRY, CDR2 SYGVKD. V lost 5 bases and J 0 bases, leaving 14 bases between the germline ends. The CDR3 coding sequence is TGTGCCATCAGTTCCCGGGCGGGACTCTCCTACGAGCAGTACTTC. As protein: CAISSRAGLSYEQYF.

The CDR3 nucleotides read TGTGCCAGCAATTCCGAGAGAAGGGTAAAAAACATTCAGTACTTC. Its protein is CASNSERRVKNIQYF. The chain uses TRBV27 and TRBJ2-4; D gene uncertain. The CDR3 has 15 residues. Germline CDR1 MNHEY, CDR2 SMNVEV (reference sequence). V lost 7 bases and J lost 4, with 17 bases in between.

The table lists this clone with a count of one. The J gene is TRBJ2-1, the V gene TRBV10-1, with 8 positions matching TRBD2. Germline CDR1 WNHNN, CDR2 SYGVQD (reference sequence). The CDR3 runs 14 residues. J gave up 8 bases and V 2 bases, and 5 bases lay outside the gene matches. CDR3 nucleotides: TGCGCCAGCAGTGAGCTTTTCGGGGGGGATGAGCAGTTCTTC. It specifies CASSELFGGDEQFF.

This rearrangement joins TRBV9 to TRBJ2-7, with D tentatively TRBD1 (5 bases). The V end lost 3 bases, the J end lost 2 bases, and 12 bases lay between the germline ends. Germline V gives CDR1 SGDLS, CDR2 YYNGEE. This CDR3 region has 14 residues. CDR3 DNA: TGTGCCAGCAGCGCAGGGCATGGGGCCTACGAGCAGTACTTC. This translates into CASSAGHGAYEQYF. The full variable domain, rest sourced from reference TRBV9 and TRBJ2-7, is DSGVTQTPKHLITATGQRVTLRCSPRSGDLSVYWYQQSLDQGLQFLIQYYNGEERAKGNILERFSAQQFPDLHSELNLSSLELGDSALYFCASSAGHGAYEQYFGPGTRLTVT.

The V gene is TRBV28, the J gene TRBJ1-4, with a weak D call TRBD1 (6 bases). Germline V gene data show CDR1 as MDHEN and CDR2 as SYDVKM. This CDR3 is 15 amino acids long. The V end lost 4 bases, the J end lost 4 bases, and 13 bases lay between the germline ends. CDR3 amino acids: CASSSGQLLNEKLFF. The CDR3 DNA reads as TGTGCCAGCAGTTCCGGACAGCTTCTTAATGAAAAACTGTTTTTT.

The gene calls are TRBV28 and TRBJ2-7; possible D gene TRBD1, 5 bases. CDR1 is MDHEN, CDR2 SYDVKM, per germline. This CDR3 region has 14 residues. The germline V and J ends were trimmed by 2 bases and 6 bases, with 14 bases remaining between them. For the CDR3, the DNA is TGTGCCAGCAGTTTAGGGCGTAGAAGGGGCGAGCAGTACTTC. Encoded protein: CASSLGRRRGEQYF.

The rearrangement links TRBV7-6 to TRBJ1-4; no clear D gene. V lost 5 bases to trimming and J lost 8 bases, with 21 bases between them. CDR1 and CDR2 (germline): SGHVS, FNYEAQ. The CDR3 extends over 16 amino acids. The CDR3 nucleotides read TGTGCCAGCAGCCGAGGGATGAGTGGGGTTCGGGAAAAACTGTTTTTT. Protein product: CASSRGMSGVREKLFF.

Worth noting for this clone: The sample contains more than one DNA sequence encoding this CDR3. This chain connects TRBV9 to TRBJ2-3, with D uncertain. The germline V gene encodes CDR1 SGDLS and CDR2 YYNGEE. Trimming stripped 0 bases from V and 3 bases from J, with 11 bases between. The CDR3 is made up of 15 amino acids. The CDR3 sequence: CASSVGTLRTDTQYF. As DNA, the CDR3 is TGTGCCAGCAGCGTAGGAACACTACGTACAGATACGCAGTATTTT.

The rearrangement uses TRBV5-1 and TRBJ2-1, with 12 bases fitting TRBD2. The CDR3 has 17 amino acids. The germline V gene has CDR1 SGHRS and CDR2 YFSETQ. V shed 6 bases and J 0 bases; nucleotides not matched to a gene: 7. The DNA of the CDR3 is TGCGCCAGCATGGGGCTAGCGGGAGGGAGCTCCTACAATGAGCAGTTCTTC. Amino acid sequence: CASMGLAGGSSYNEQFF.

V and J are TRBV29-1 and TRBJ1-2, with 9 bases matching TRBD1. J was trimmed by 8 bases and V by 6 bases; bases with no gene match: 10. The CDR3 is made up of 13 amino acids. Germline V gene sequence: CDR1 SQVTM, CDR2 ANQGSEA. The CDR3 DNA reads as TGCAGCGTCTATACCGGGACAGGGAGCGGCTACACCTTC. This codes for CSVYTGTGSGYTF.

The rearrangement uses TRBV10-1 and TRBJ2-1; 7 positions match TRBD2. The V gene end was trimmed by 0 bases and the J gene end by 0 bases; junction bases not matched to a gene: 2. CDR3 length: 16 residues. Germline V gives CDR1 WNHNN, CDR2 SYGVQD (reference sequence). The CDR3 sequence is CASSESGGGSYNEQFF. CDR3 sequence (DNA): TGCGCCAGCAGTGAGTCTGGGGGGGGCTCCTACAATGAGCAGTTCTTC.

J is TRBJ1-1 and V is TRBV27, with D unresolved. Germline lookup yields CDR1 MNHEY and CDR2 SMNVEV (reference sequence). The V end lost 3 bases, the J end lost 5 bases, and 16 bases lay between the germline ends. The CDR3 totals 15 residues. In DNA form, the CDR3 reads TGTGCCAGCAGTTTGTCGGGAGGGCTGGGAACTGAAGCTTTCTTT. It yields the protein CASSLSGGLGTEAFF.

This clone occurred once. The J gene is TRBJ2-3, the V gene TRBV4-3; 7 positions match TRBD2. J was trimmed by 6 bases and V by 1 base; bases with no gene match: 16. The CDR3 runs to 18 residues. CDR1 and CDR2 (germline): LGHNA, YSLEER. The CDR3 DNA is TGCGCCAGCAGCCAAGTCGGTCTTCGGGGGAGGGCCCAGGATACGCAGTATTTT. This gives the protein CASSQVGLRGRAQDTQYF.